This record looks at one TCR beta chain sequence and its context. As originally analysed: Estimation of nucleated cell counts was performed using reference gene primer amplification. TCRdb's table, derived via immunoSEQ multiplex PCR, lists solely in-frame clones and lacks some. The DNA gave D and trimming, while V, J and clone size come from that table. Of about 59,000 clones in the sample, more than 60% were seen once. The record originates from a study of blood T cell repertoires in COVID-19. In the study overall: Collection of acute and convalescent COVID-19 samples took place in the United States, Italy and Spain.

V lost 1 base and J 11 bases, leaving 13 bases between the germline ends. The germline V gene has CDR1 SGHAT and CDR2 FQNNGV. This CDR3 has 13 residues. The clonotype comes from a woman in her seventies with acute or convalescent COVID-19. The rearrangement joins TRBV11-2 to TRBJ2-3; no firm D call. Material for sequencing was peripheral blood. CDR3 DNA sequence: TGTGCCAGCAGCTTAGTGAAAAGTCTCAGGCAGTATTTT. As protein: CASSLVKSLRQYF. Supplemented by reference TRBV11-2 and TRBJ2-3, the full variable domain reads EAGVAQSPRYKIIEKRQSVAFWCNPISGHATLYWYQQILGQGPKLLIQFQNNGVVDDSQLPKDRFSAERLKGVDSTLKIQPAKLEDSAVYLCASSLVKSLRQYFGPGTRLTVL.